This T cell receptor beta chain was documented in a study of vaccination effects on CD4 cells after COVID-19. At the end of 9 to 11 days of culture, CD4+ T cells were isolated. This person's SARS-CoV-2 infection, confirmed by PCR, occurred between March and December 2020. Each person got two doses of an mRNA SARS-CoV-2 vaccine, BNT162b2 or mRNA-1273. Using immunoSEQ multiplex PCR, the repertoire was profiled, and TCRdb retains in-frame clones only, with some absent. Seen here are about 44,000 clones, just over 75% observed once, and the top ten hold 3.5% to 4.5%. A single count supports this clone. Its antigen is still unknown. The V and J ends lost 2 bases and 4 bases, in that order; junction bases with no gene match: 8. CDR3 size: 15 residues. Germline assignment: CDR1 SGHRS and CDR2 YFSETQ.

This specimen was CD4+ T cells from PBMCs cultured without peptide, taken after COVID-19 vaccination. The clonotype comes from a human donor who had a prior SARS-CoV-2 infection. The V call is TRBV5-1, the J call TRBJ1-1; 7 bases align to TRBD1. Here the CDR3 DNA reads TGCGCCAGCAGCTTTGTTCAGGGGGGGTTCACTGAAGCTTTCTTT. It yields the protein CASSFVQGGFTEAFF.